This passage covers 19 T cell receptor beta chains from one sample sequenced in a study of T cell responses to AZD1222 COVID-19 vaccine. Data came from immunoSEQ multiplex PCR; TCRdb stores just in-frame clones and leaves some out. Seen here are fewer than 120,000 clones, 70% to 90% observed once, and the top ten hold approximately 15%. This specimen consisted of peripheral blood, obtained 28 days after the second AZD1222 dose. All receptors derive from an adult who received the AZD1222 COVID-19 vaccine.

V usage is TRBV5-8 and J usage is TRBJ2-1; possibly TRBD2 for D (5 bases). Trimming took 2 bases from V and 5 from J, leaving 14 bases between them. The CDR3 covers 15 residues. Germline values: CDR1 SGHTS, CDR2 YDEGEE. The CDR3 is CASSLTGLTNNEQFF. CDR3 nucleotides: TGTGCCAGCAGCTTAACGGGATTAACGAACAATGAGCAGTTCTTC.

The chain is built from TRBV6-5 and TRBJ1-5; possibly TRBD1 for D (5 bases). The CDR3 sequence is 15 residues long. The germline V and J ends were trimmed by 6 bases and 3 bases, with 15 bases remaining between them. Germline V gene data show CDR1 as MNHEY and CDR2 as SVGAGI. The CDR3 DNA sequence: TGTGCCAGCAGGGGGGACGGAACACTCAATCAGCCCCAGCATTTT. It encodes CASRGDGTLNQPQHF.

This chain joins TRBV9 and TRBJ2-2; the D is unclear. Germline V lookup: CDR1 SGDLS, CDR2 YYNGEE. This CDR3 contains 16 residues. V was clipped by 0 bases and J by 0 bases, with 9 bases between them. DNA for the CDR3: TGTGCCAGCAGCGTAGATGGCCTAGCGAACACCGGGGAGCTGTTTTTT. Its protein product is CASSVDGLANTGELFF.

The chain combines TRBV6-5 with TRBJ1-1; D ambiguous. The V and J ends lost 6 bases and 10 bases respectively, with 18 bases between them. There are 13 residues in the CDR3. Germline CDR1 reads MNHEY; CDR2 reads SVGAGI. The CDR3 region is CASSPSGENPAFF. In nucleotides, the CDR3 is TGTGCCAGCAGCCCCAGCGGTGAAAACCCAGCTTTCTTT.

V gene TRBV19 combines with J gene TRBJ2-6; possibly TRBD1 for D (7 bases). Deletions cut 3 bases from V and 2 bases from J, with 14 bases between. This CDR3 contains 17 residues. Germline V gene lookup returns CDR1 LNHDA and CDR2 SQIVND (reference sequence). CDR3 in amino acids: CASSMVQGGTGANVLTF. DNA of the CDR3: TGTGCCAGTAGTATGGTGCAGGGGGGTACTGGGGCCAACGTCCTGACTTTC.

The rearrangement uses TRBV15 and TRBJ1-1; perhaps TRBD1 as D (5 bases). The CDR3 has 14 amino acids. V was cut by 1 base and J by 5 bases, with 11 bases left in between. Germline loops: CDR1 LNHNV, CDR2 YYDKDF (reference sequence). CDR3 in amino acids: CATSRGGTGTEAFF. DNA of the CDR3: TGTGCCACCAGCAGAGGTGGGACCGGGACTGAAGCTTTCTTT. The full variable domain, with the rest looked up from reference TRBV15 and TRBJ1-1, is DAMVIQNPRYQVTQFGKPVTLSCSQTLNHNVMYWYQQKSSQAPKLLFHYYDKDFNNEADTPDNFQSRRPNTSFCFLDIRSPGLGDTAMYLCATSRGGTGTEAFFGQGTRLTVV.

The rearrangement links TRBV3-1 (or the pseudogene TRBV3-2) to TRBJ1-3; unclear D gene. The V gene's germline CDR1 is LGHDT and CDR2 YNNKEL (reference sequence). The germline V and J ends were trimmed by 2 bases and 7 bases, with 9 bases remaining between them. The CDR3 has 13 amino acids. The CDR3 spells CASSQTLDNTIYF. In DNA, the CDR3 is TGTGCCAGCAGCCAAACCTTAGATAACACCATATATTTT.

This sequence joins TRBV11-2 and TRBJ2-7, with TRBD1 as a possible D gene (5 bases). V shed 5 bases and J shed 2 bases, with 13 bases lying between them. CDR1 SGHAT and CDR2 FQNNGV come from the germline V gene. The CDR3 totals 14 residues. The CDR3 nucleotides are TGTGCCAGCAGCCGGCCACCAGGGCCCTACGAGCAGTACTTC. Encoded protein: CASSRPPGPYEQYF.

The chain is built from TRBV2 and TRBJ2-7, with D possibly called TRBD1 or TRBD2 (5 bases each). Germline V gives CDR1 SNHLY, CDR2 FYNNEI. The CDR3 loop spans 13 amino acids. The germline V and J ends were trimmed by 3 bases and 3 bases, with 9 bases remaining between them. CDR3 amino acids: CASSEGTNYEQYF. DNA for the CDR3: TGTGCCAGCAGTGAGGGGACCAACTACGAGCAGTACTTC.

CDR3 nucleotides: TGTGCCAGCAGCCCCAGGGGATTGAACACTGAAGCTTTCTTT. This codes for CASSPRGLNTEAFF. The gene calls are TRBV9 and TRBJ1-1, with D possibly being TRBD1 (6 bases). This CDR3 contains 14 residues. V lost 4 bases and J lost 0, with 10 bases in between. Germline loops: CDR1 SGDLS, CDR2 YYNGEE.

The CDR3 here is CASSKEAQSRTQYF. The CDR3 bases are TGCGCCAGCAGCAAAGAAGCACAGAGCAGGACCCAGTACTTC. The V gene is TRBV5-1, the J gene TRBJ2-5; no definite D call. V lost 4 bases to trimming and J lost 7 bases, with 17 bases between them. Germline-derived CDR1 and CDR2 are SGHRS and YFSETQ. This CDR3 is built from 14 residues. The complete variable domain, with remaining parts taken from reference TRBV5-1 and TRBJ2-5, reads KAGVTQTPRYLIKTRGQQVTLSCSPISGHRSVSWYQQTPGQGLQFLFEYFSETQRNKGNFPGRFSGRQFSNSRSEMNVSTLELGDSALYLCASSKEAQSRTQYFGPGTRLLVL.

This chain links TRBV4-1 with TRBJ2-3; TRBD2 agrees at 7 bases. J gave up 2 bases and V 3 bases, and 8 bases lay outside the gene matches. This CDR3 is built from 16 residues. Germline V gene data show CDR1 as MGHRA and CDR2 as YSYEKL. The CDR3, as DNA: TGCGCCAGCAGCCAGACGCTAGCGGCCTACACAGATACGCAGTATTTT. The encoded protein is CASSQTLAAYTDTQYF.

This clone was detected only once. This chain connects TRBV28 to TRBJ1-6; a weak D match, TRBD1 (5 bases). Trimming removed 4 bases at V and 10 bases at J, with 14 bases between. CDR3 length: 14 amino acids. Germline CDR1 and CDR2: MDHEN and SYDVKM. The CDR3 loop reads CASSSRLGESPLHF. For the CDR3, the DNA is TGTGCCAGCAGTTCGAGATTAGGGGAATCACCCCTCCACTTT.

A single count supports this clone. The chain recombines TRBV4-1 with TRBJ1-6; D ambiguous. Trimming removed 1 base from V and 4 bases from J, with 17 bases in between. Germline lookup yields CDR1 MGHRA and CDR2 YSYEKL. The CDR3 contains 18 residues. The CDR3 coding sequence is TGCGCCAGCAGCCAAGTCGGCCAGGCCAAACTTTATAATTCACCCCTCCACTTT. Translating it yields CASSQVGQAKLYNSPLHF.

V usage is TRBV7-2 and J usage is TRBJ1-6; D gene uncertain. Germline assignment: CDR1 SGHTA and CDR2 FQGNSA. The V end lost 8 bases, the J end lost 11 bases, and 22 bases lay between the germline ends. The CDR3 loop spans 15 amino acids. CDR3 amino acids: CASSREGMGIPPLHF. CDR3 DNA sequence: TGTGCCAGCTCTCGAGAGGGTATGGGTATCCCACCCCTCCACTTT.

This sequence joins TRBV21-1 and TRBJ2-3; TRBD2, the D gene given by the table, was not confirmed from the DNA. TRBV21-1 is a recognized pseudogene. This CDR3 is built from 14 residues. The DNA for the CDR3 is TGTGCCAGCAGCAAAAAAGCCAGCACAGATACGCAGTATTTT. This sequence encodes CASSKKASTDTQYF.

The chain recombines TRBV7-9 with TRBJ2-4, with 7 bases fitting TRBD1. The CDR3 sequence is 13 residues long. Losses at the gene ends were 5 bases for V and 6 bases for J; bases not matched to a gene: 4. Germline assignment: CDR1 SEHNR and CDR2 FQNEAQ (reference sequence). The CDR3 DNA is TGTGCCAGCAGCCCCGACAGGGTAAACATTCAGTACTTC. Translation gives CASSPDRVNIQYF.

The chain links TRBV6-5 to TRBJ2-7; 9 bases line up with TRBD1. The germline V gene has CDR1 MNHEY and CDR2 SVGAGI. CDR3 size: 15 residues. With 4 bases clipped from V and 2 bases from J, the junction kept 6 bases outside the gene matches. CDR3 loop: CASSSRGQGTYEQYF. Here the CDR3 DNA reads TGTGCCAGCAGTTCCCGGGGACAGGGAACCTACGAGCAGTACTTC.

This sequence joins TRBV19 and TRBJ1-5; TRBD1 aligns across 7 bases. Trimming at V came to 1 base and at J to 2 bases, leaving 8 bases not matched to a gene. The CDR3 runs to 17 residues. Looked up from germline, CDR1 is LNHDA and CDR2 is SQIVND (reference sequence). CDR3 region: CASSIAWAGGGNQPQHF. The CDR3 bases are TGTGCCAGTAGTATAGCGTGGGCAGGGGGTGGCAATCAGCCCCAGCATTTT.